This T cell receptor (beta chain) was observed in a study of blood T cell repertoires in COVID-19. Study information: Collection of acute and convalescent COVID-19 samples took place in the United States, Italy and Spain. In each case, the material was cDNA or gDNA derived from T cells, B-cell-depleted T cells, or PBMCs.

This clone occurred a few times. Per the germline V gene, CDR1 is LGHDT and CDR2 is YNNKEL (reference sequence). The CDR3 has 17 amino acids. The J segment lost 2 bases and the V segment lost 1 base, leaving 9 bases of the junction unmatched. Original methodology: The assay estimated nucleated cells by amplifying reference gene primers. The method was immunoSEQ multiplex PCR; TCRdb's version includes in-frame clones alone and lacks a portion of them. The V and J calls and clone size were taken over from that table, and D and trimming were inferred from the DNA. Altogether just over 300,000 clones are present, about nine tenths being singletons, with the ten largest covering 1.5% to 2%.

The receptor was derived from a woman in her twenties or thirties with COVID-19, enrolled during active disease. What was sequenced was peripheral blood. The chain has TRBV3-1 (or the pseudogene TRBV3-2) and TRBJ1-1; 8 bases are shared with TRBD1. CDR3 amino acids: CASSQVTLSGGNTEAFF. CDR3 DNA sequence: TGTGCCAGCAGCCAAGTGACCCTTTCAGGGGGCAACACTGAAGCTTTCTTT.